This paragraph covers one T cell receptor (beta chain) sequence. This entry comes from a study of technical replicates of blood from four donors. Generated by immunoSEQ multiplex PCR, the TCRdb table keeps only in-frame clones and is missing some. The sample shows about 88,000 clones, roughly 90% of them seen only once. The CDR3 extends over 14 amino acids. Deletions cut 1 base from V and 1 base from J, with 8 bases between. In germline, CDR1 is LGHNA, CDR2 YNFKEQ. Source material: T cells isolated from PBMCs. The sequence was obtained from a human donor in good health. This chain uses TRBV4-2 with TRBJ2-7; no reliable D call. In DNA, the CDR3 is TGTGCCAGCAGCCAAGTGGGCAGATCCTACGAGCAGTACTTC. It yields the protein CASSQVGRSYEQYF.